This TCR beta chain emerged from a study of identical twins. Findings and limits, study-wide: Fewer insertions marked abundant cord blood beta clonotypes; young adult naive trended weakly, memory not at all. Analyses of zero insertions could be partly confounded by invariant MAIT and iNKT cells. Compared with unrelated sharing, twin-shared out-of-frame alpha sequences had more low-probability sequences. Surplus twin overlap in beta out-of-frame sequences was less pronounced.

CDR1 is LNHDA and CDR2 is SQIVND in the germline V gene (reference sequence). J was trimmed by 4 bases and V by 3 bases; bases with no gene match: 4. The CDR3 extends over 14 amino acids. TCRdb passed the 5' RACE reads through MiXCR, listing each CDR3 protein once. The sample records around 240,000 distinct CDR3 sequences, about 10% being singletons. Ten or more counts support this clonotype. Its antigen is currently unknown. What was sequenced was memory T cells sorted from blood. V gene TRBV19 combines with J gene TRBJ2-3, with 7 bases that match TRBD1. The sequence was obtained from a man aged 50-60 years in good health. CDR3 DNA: TGTGCCAGTAGTATTCTTACAGGGGCAGATACGCAGTATTTT. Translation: CASSILTGADTQYF.